The TCR beta chain under discussion was sequenced for a study of T cell responses to AZD1222 COVID-19 vaccine. Points on this clone: Its antigen is unknown.

The CDR3 is made up of 15 amino acids. Points from the study as a whole: Of spike-specific TCRs, nearly half reportedly target regions left unmutated in variants. Possibly, clonal diversity was underestimated; donors were largely white British and included more females. Researchers took repertoire samples only after the peak T cell response had come.

TCRdb's copy holds only in-frame clones and misses some; the assay was immunoSEQ multiplex PCR. The data show about 120,000 clones, with about 92% seen just once and around 5% held by the top ten. The sequencing here drew on peripheral blood, taken 28 days after the second AZD1222 dose. The rearrangement uses TRBV7-5 and TRBJ1-5; the table names TRBD1, a call not compared with the DNA. TRBV7-5 is a known pseudogene. This receptor was taken from an adult who received the AZD1222 COVID-19 vaccine. CDR3 protein: CVRSLNRATNQPQHF. The DNA for the CDR3 is TGTGTCAGAAGCTTGAACAGGGCTACTAATCAGCCCCAGCATTTT.